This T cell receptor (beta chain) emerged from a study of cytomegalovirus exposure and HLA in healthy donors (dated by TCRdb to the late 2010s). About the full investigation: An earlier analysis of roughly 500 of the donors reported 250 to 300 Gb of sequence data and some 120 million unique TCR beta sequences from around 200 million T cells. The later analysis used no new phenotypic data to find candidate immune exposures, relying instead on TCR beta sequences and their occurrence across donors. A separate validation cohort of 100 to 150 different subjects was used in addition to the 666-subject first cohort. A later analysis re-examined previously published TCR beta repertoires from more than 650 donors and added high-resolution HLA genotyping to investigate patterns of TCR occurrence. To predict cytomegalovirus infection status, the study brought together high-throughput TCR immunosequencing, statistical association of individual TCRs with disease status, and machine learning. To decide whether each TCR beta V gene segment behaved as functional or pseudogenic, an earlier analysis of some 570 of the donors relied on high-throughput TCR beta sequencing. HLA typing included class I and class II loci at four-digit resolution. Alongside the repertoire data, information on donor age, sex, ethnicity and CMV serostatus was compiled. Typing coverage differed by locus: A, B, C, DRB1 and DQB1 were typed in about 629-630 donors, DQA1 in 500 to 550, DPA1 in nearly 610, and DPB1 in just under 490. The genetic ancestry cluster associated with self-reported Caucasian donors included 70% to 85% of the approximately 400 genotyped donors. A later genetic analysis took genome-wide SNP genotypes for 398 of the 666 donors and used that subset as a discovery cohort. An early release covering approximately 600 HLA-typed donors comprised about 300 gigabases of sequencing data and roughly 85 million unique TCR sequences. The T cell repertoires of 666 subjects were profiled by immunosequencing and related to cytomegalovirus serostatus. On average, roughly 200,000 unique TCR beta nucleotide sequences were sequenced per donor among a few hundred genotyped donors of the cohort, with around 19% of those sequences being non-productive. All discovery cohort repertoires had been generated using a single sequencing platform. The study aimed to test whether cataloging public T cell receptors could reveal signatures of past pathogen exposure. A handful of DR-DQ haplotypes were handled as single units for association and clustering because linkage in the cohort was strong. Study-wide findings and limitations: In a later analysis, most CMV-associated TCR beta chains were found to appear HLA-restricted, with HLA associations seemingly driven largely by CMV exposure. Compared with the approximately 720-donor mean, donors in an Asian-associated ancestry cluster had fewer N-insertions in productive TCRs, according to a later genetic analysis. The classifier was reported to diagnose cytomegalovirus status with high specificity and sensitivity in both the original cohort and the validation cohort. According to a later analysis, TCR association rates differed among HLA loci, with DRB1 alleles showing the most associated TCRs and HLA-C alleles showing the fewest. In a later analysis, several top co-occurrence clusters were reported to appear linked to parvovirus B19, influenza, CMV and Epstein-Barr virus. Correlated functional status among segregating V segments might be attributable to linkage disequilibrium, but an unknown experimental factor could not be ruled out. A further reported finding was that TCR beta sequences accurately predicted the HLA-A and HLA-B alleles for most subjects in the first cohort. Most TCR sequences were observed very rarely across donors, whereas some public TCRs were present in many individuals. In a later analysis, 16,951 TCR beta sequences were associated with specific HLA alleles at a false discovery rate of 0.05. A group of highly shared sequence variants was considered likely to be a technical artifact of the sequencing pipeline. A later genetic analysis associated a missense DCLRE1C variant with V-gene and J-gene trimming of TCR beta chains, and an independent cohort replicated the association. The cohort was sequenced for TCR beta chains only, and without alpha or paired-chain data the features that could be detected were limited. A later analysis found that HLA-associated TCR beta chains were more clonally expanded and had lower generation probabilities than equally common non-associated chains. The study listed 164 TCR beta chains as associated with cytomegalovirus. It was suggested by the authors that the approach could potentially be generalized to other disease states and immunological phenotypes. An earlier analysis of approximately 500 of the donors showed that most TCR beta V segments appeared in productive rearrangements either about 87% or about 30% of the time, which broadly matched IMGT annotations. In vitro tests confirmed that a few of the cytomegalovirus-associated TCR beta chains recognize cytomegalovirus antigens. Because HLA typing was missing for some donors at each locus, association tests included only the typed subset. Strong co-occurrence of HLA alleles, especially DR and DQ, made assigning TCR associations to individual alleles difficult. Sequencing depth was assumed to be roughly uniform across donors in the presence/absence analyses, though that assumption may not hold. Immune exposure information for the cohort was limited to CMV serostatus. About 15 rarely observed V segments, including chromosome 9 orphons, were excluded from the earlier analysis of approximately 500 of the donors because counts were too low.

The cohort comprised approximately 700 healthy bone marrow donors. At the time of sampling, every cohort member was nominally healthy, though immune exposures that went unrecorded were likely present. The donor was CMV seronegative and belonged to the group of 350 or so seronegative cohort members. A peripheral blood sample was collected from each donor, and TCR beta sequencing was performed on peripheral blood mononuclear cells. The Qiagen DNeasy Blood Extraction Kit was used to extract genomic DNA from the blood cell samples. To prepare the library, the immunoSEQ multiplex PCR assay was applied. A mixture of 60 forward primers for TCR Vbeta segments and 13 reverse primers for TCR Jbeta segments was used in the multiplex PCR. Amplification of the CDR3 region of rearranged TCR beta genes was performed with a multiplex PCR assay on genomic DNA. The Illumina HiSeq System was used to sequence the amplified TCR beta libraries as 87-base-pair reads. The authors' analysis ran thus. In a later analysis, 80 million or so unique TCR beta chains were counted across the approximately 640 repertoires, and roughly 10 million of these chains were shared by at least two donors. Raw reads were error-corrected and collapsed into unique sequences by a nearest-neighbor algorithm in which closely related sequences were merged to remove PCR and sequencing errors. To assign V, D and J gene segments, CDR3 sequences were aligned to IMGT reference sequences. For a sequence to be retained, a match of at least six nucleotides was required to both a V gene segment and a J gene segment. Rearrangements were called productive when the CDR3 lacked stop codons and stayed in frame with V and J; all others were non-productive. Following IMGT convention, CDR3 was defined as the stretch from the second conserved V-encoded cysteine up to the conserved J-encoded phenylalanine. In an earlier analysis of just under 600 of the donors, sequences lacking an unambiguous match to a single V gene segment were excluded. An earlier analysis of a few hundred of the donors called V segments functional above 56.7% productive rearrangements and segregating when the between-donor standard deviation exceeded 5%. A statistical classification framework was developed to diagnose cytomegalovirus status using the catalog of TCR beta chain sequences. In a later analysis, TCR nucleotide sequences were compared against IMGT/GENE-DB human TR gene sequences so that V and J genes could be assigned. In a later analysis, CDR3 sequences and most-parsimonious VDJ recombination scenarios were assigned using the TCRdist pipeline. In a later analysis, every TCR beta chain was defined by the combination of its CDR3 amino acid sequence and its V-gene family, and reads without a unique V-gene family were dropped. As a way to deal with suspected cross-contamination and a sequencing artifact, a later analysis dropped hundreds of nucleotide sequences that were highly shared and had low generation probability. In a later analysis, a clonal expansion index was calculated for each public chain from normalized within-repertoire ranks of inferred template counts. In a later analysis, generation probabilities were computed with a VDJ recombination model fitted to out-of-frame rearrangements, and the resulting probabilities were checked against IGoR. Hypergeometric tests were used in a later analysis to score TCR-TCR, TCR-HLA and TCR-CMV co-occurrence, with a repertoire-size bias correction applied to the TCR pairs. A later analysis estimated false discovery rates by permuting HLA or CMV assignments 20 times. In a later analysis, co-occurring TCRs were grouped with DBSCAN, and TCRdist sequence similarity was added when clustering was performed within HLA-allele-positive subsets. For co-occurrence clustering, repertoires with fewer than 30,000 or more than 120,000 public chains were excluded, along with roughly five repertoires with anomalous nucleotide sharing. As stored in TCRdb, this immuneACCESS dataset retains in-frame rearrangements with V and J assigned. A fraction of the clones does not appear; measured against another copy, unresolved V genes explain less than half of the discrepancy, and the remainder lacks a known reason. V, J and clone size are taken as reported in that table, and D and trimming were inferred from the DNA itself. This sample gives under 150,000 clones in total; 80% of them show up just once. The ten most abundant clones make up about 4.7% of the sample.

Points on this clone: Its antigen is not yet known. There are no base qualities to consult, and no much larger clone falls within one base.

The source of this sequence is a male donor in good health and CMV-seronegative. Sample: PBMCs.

The sequence in DNA is TGCGCCAGCAGCTTGGTCGGACAGGGGATCGACACTGAAGCTTTCTTT. Translation gives CASSLVGQGIDTEAFF. The chain is made from TRBV5-1 and TRBJ1-1, with 9 junctional bases fitting TRBD1. V is pruned by 0 bases and J by 3 bases, leaving 6 bases of the junction without a gene match. Measured from the cysteine to the phenylalanine, the CDR3 is 16 residues long. Solely the CDR3 DNA is kept, with 48 bases framed from the first base. CDR1 is given as SGHRS and CDR2 as YFSETQ, both from the germline V gene.